Shown below are 29 T cell receptor beta chains from a single sample sequenced in a study of T cell responses to AZD1222 COVID-19 vaccine. The data were produced by immunoSEQ multiplex PCR, yet TCRdb's version contains in-frame clones alone and is incomplete. The table has approximately 130,000 clones, 93% seen once; the top ten hold more than 2.5%. This material consisted of peripheral blood, taken on day 0 of AZD1222 vaccination. Source of these receptors: an adult in good health.

The rearrangement links TRBV11-3 to TRBJ1-5; D is uncertain. Germline loops: CDR1 SGHNT, CDR2 YENEEA. The germline V and J ends were trimmed by 0 bases and 0 bases, with 3 bases remaining between them. The CDR3 has 14 amino acids. The CDR3 DNA reads as TGTGCCAGCAGCTTAGATACTAGCAATCAGCCCCAGCATTTT. Translation: CASSLDTSNQPQHF.

This chain links TRBV4-2 with TRBJ1-5; 10 bases agree with TRBD1. This CDR3 comprises 15 residues. Germline values: CDR1 LGHNA, CDR2 YNFKEQ. The V and J ends lost 2 bases and 11 bases, in that order; junction bases with no gene match: 9. The CDR3 DNA sequence: TGTGCCAGCAGCCAACCGGGACAGGGGACTGGGGCCCAGCATTTT. Translated, it gives CASSQPGQGTGAQHF.

The V call is TRBV19, the J call TRBJ2-2, with D possibly being TRBD2 (5 bases). The CDR3 has 18 residues. CDR1 and CDR2 (germline): LNHDA, SQIVND (reference sequence). Trimming pared 4 bases from V and 1 base from J, leaving 19 bases between. CDR3 residues: CASSTLRGGLLNTGELFF. The CDR3 bases are TGTGCCAGTAGTACCTTACGAGGCGGGCTCCTGAACACCGGGGAGCTGTTTTTT.

The rearrangement uses TRBV5-8 and TRBJ1-4, with a weak D call TRBD1 (5 bases). The length of the CDR3 is 14 residues. Germline CDR1 is SGHTS and CDR2 is YDEGEE. Trimming pared 4 bases from V and 5 bases from J, leaving 12 bases between. DNA for the CDR3: TGTGCCAGCAGCCGAACAGGTGACAATGAAAAACTGTTTTTT. Its translation is CASSRTGDNEKLFF.

The rearrangement links TRBV4-2 to TRBJ1-5; D remains unclear. V lost 0 bases to trimming and J lost 7 bases, with 13 bases between them. Per germline, CDR1 LGHNA and CDR2 YNFKEQ. The CDR3 has 15 residues. CDR3 sequence reads: CASSQENRSGQPQHF. Here the CDR3 DNA reads TGTGCCAGCAGCCAAGAAAACCGGTCAGGACAGCCCCAGCATTTT.

The rearrangement links TRBV2 to TRBJ1-4; the D gene is possibly TRBD1 (5 bases). Deletions cut 11 bases from V and 4 bases from J, with 14 bases between. This CDR3 spans 13 amino acids. Germline V gene sequence: CDR1 SNHLY, CDR2 FYNNEI. CDR3 sequence: CARTGRNNEKLFF. The DNA for the CDR3 is TGTGCCCGTACGGGACGGAATAATGAAAAACTGTTTTTT. The whole variable domain, remainder taken from reference TRBV2 and TRBJ1-4, is EPEVTQTPSHQVTQMGQEVILRCVPISNHLYFYWYRQILGQKVEFLVSFYNNEISEKSEIFDDQFSVERPDGSNFTLKIRSTKLEDSAMYFCARTGRNNEKLFFGSGTQLSVL.

The rearrangement links TRBV6-4 to TRBJ2-1; the D is unclear. Germline V gene sequence: CDR1 MRHNA, CDR2 SNTAGT. V was pared by 4 bases and J by 2 bases, with 15 bases between. This CDR3 is 16 amino acids long. CDR3 sequence (DNA): TGTGCCAGCAGTGCCGGATTCGGGCCCCCCTACAATGAGCAGTTCTTC. This encodes CASSAGFGPPYNEQFF.

The V and J genes are TRBV5-4 and TRBJ1-2; the D gene is possibly TRBD1 (5 bases). The length of the CDR3 is 13 residues. Between the trimmed V and J ends, which lost 9 bases and 4 bases, there was a span of 16 bases. CDR1 and CDR2 (germline): SGHNT, YYREEE (reference sequence). CDR3 sequence (DNA): TGTGCCACCGCAGACAGTAAAGGCTATGGCTACACCTTC. Its translation is CATADSKGYGYTF.

This chain joins TRBV6-2 or TRBV6-3 and TRBJ1-5; D is perhaps TRBD1 (5 bases). This CDR3 region has 14 residues. From germline, CDR1 is MNHEY and CDR2 SVGEGT. V shed 5 bases and J shed 4 bases, with 12 bases lying between them. The CDR3 DNA is TGTGCCAGCAGTCCGGACATTCCAAATCAGCCCCAGCATTTT. It codes for CASSPDIPNQPQHF.

V usage is TRBV6-1 and J usage is TRBJ1-2, with TRBD1 as a possible D gene (5 bases). V lost 6 bases and J 13 bases, leaving 18 bases between the germline ends. CDR3 length: 12 amino acids. Germline-derived CDR1 and CDR2 are MNHNS and SASEGT. Here the CDR3 reads CASSQSIGAVTF. The CDR3 DNA sequence: TGTGCCAGCAGCCAGTCAATAGGGGCGGTCACCTTC.

This sequence joins TRBV9 and TRBJ1-1; D may be TRBD1 (6 bases). The germline gives CDR1 SGDLS, CDR2 YYNGEE. V was shortened by 3 bases and J by 3 bases, with 18 bases between the two germline ends. The CDR3 runs to 16 residues. The CDR3 sequence: CASSARGVGTHTEAFF. As DNA, the CDR3 is TGTGCCAGCAGCGCGAGGGGGGTAGGGACCCACACTGAAGCTTTCTTT.

The DNA of the CDR3 is TGTGCCAGCAGTTACGCCAGGTCCTACGAGCAGTACTTC. This sequence encodes CASSYARSYEQYF. The rearrangement uses TRBV6-6 and TRBJ2-7; D is undetermined. With 2 bases removed from V and 1 base from J, the gap between germline ends came to 6 bases. This CDR3 is built from 13 residues. Germline assignment: CDR1 MNHNY and CDR2 SVGAGI (reference sequence).

CDR3 residues: CASKKDGTGELFF. CDR3 in DNA: TGTGCCAGCAAAAAGGATGGCACCGGGGAGCTGTTTTTT. The genes are TRBV6-5 and TRBJ2-2, with D hard to call. Trimming left V 7 bases short and J 4 bases short, with 10 bases between. Germline V gene sequence: CDR1 MNHEY, CDR2 SVGAGI. This CDR3 comprises 13 residues.

CDR3 bases: TGCAGTGCTAGTCCCAGTAACTATGGCTACACCTTC. This gives the protein CSASPSNYGYTF. The rearrangement joins TRBV20-1 to TRBJ1-2; D is undetermined. V was trimmed by 3 bases and J by 1 base, leaving 6 bases between them. The germline V gene encodes CDR1 DFQATT and CDR2 SNEGSKA (reference sequence). The CDR3 length is 12 residues.

The gene calls are TRBV7-9 and TRBJ1-2; the D gene is possibly TRBD1 (5 bases). Germline CDR1 SEHNR, CDR2 FQNEAQ (reference sequence). Trimming cost V 10 bases and J 3 bases, with 21 bases left between them. This CDR3 is built from 15 residues. In nucleotides, the CDR3 is TGTGCCACCCCGGTGCTCGGGGACGGAGACTATGGCTACACCTTC. It specifies CATPVLGDGDYGYTF. The full variable domain, with the rest looked up from reference TRBV7-9 and TRBJ1-2, is DTGVSQNPRHKITKRGQNVTFRCDPISEHNRLYWYRQTLGQGPEFLTYFQNEAQLEKSRLLSDRFSAERPKGSFSTLEIQRTEQGDSAMYLCATPVLGDGDYGYTFGSGTRLTVV.

The chain carries TRBV4-3 and TRBJ2-7, with 9 bases aligning to TRBD1. Per germline, CDR1 LGHNA and CDR2 YSLEER. There are 14 residues in the CDR3. V lost 1 base, J lost 2 bases, and 0 bases stayed unmatched. The CDR3 loop is CASSQGQGAYEQYF. Here the CDR3 DNA reads TGCGCCAGCAGCCAAGGACAGGGGGCCTACGAGCAGTACTTC.

The CDR3 bases are TGTGCCAGCAGCACTGCCCGGAATGAGCAGTTCTTC. Translated, it gives CASSTARNEQFF. The chain couples TRBV6-5 to TRBJ2-1; D not certain. The ends were cut back, 6 bases at V and 7 bases at J, with 10 bases in the middle. Germline V gene lookup returns CDR1 MNHEY and CDR2 SVGAGI. The CDR3 is made up of 12 amino acids.

A single count supports this clone. The CDR3 DNA sequence: TGTGCCAGCAAAACTTACCAGGGTCCCACCTACAATGAGCAGTTCTTC. Translated: CASKTYQGPTYNEQFF. This chain connects TRBV11-2 to TRBJ2-1; D might be TRBD1 (5 bases). CDR3 size: 16 residues. Trimming removed 7 bases from V and 2 bases from J, with 18 bases in between. Germline CDR1 SGHAT, CDR2 FQNNGV.

This chain connects TRBV2 to TRBJ1-6; TRBD1 matches at 7 bases. The germline V gene encodes CDR1 SNHLY and CDR2 FYNNEI. The trim removed 8 bases at V and 10 bases at J, leaving 17 bases unmatched. The CDR3 totals 16 residues. CDR3: CASGGIRGKGISPLHF. The CDR3 DNA reads as TGTGCCAGCGGAGGAATCAGGGGGAAGGGGATATCACCCCTCCACTTT.

The chain has TRBV5-3 and TRBJ2-7; perhaps TRBD2 as D (5 bases). TRBV5-3 is an ORF, with its function uncertain. Trimming shortened V by 0 bases and J by 0 bases, and 10 bases separated the two germline ends. The CDR3 totals 15 residues. The CDR3 sequence: CARSLAFGSSYEQYF. The CDR3 nucleotides are TGTGCCAGAAGCTTGGCCTTTGGGAGCTCCTACGAGCAGTACTTC.

This chain links TRBV12-3 or TRBV12-4 with TRBJ1-5, with D unclear. CDR3 size: 13 residues. V lost 6 bases, J lost 5 bases, and 11 bases lay in between. The CDR3 sequence: CASSDVSYQPQHF. CDR3 coding DNA: TGTGCCAGCAGCGATGTGAGCTATCAGCCCCAGCATTTT.

The V and J genes are TRBV4-3 and TRBJ1-2; no reliable D call. This CDR3 has 13 amino acids. The germline V and J ends were trimmed by 0 bases and 3 bases, with 5 bases remaining between them. Germline V CDR1 and CDR2: LGHNA, YSLEER. DNA for the CDR3: TGCGCCAGCAGCCAAGACAGCTACTATGGCTACACCTTC. Translating gives CASSQDSYYGYTF.

The rearrangement links TRBV3-1 (or the pseudogene TRBV3-2) to TRBJ1-2; no clear D gene. Germline values: CDR1 LGHDT, CDR2 YNNKEL (reference sequence). This CDR3 is built from 13 residues. Trimming pared 0 bases from V and 8 bases from J, leaving 10 bases between. In DNA, the CDR3 is TGTGCCAGCAGCCAAGATCGTGCCAGCGGCTACACCTTC. Protein sequence: CASSQDRASGYTF.

A word on this clone: One junction end disagrees with the germline gene, perhaps due to a read error. The V call is TRBV29-1, the J call TRBJ2-2; the match to TRBD2 covers 12 bases. The CDR3 contains 16 residues. The germline CDR1 and CDR2 sequences are SQVTM and ANQGSEA. The CDR3: CSVEYRLAGEHRGAVF. The CDR3 coding sequence is TGCAGCGTTGAATACCGACTAGCGGGAGAACACCGGGGAGCTGTTTTT.

J is TRBJ2-1 and V is TRBV7-9; TRBD2 aligns across 12 bases. This CDR3 region has 16 residues. The J segment lost 3 bases and the V segment lost 6 bases, leaving 6 bases of the junction unmatched. Germline CDR1 SEHNR, CDR2 FQNEAQ (reference sequence). The CDR3 loop is CASSRTSGKVYNEQFF. Here the CDR3 DNA reads TGTGCCAGCAGTCGGACTAGCGGGAAGGTCTACAATGAGCAGTTCTTC.

This rearrangement joins TRBV27 to TRBJ1-6, with TRBD1 matching 9 bases. The CDR3 has 17 amino acids. Germline-derived CDR1 and CDR2 are MNHEY and SMNVEV (reference sequence). Trimming at V came to 5 bases and at J to 3 bases, leaving 8 bases not matched to a gene. CDR3 protein: CASSPSQGANYNSPLHF. The CDR3 bases are TGTGCCAGCAGTCCATCACAGGGGGCTAACTATAATTCACCCCTCCACTTT.

This chain connects TRBV11-2 to TRBJ1-3; D not resolved. From germline, CDR1 is SGHAT and CDR2 FQNNGV. This CDR3 comprises 14 residues. V gave up 5 bases and J gave up 0 bases, with 8 bases separating them. The CDR3 region is CASSVQHSGNTIYF. The CDR3, as DNA: TGTGCCAGCAGCGTACAGCACTCTGGAAACACCATATATTTT. The entire variable domain, with the rest obtained from reference TRBV11-2 and TRBJ1-3, is as follows: EAGVAQSPRYKIIEKRQSVAFWCNPISGHATLYWYQQILGQGPKLLIQFQNNGVVDDSQLPKDRFSAERLKGVDSTLKIQPAKLEDSAVYLCASSVQHSGNTIYFGEGSWLTVV.

This clone has only a few counts. This chain uses TRBV19 with TRBJ2-7; D is tentatively TRBD1 or TRBD2 (5 bases each). Trimming took off 4 bases at V and 0 bases at J, with 13 bases between the two ends. This CDR3 has 15 amino acids. Germline V gives CDR1 LNHDA, CDR2 SQIVND (reference sequence). This CDR3 is CASSKGTPASYEQYF. CDR3 DNA: TGTGCCAGTAGTAAGGGGACCCCGGCCTCCTACGAGCAGTACTTC.

This chain links TRBV24-1 with TRBJ1-5; 9 positions match TRBD1. Germline V gives CDR1 KGHDR, CDR2 SFDVKD. The CDR3 spans 14 residues. V shed 5 bases and J 6 bases; nucleotides not matched to a gene: 4. The chain's CDR3 is CATSGLDRGQPQHF. CDR3 bases: TGTGCCACCAGTGGCCTGGACAGGGGTCAGCCCCAGCATTTT.